This entry features one TCR beta chain sequence. This sample stems from a study of blood T cell repertoires in COVID-19. Trimming left V 0 bases short and J 4 bases short, with 12 bases between. Germline V gene data show CDR1 as MGHRA and CDR2 as YSYEKL. The CDR3 length is 15 residues. The method was immunoSEQ multiplex PCR; TCRdb's version includes in-frame clones alone and lacks a portion of them. The top ten clones hold about 2.5% of a sample with approximately 280,000 clones, 85% of them seen once. The genes are TRBV4-1 and TRBJ1-2; D gene uncertain. The sequence was obtained from a woman aged 45-65 years who had recovered from COVID-19. Sample: PBMCs or T cells enriched from blood (not recorded which). CDR3 loop: CASSQERGLFYGYTF. Written as DNA, the CDR3 is TGCGCCAGCAGCCAAGAGAGAGGGCTGTTCTATGGCTACACCTTC.